The next 2 T cell receptor beta chains were all read from a single sample in a study of blood T cell repertoires in COVID-19 (dated by TCRdb to 2018 to 2021). Libraries were constructed by the immunoSEQ multiplex PCR assay. TCRdb obtained this table from immuneACCESS and retained in-frame rearrangements with V and J assigned. These tables miss some clones; where compared with another copy, unresolved V genes account for less than half of the shortfall, and the remainder is unexplained. Counted in this sample were some 320,000 clones; about 90% of them appeared once. The top ten hold roughly 7.1% of the sample. Input material: peripheral blood. The receptors here all came from a woman in her 50s who had recovered from COVID-19.

The count of this clone is one. This chain connects TRBV3-1 (or the pseudogene TRBV3-2) to TRBJ1-4; 8 bases match TRBD1. Unmatched junction bases numbered 2, after V lost 0 bases and J lost 5 bases. The CDR3 totals 15 residues. Germline V gene data show CDR1 as LGHDT and CDR2 as YNNKEL (reference sequence). The CDR3 region has the DNA TGTGCCAGCAGCCAAGAGGGGACAGGAAATGAAAAACTGTTTTTT. Its translation is CASSQEGTGNEKLFF.

J is TRBJ2-3 and V is TRBV5-1; TRBD1 matches 9 bases. J gave up 4 bases and V 0 bases, and 3 bases lay outside the gene matches. The CDR3 length is 15 residues. Germline loops: CDR1 SGHRS, CDR2 YFSETQ. The chain's CDR3 is CASSLEDRGSDTQYF. As DNA, the CDR3 is TGCGCCAGCAGCTTGGAGGACAGGGGTTCAGATACGCAGTATTTT.